This T cell receptor (beta chain) is from a study of cytomegalovirus exposure and HLA in healthy donors. General study results and limits: Testing in vitro showed a few CMV-associated chains specific for CMV antigens.

Profiled with immunoSEQ multiplex PCR; TCRdb holds only in-frame clones, not every one. The data show under 250,000 clones, approximately 87% seen once. On this clone: Its antigen is as yet unknown.

This CDR3 comprises 11 residues. The ends were cut back, 1 base at V and 12 bases at J, with 10 bases in the middle. The V gene's germline CDR1 is MNHNS and CDR2 SASEGT. The rearrangement uses TRBV6-1 and TRBJ2-7, with a possible D match to TRBD1 (5 bases). This TCR was sampled from a woman younger than 30 in good health and CMV-seronegative. The specimen was PBMCs. CDR3 nucleotides: TGTGCCAGCAGTGAAGGGGCAGGGCGGTACTTC. Amino acid sequence: CASSEGAGRYF.